Shown below are 32 T cell receptor beta chains from a single sample sequenced in a study of sequential checkpoint blockade in melanoma. Generated by immunoSEQ multiplex PCR, the TCRdb table keeps only in-frame clones and is missing some. Of around 3,600 clones in the sample, roughly half were seen once. Treatment here: randomized to nivolumab then ipilimumab (arm A) or the reverse (arm B). Sequencing used CD8+ T cells sorted from blood (inferred from file names), obtained from a patient given nivolumab and ipilimumab in sequence. All receptors come from a human donor with melanoma.

This sequence joins TRBV4-1 and TRBJ1-3, with TRBD1 matching 10 bases. V lost 3 bases, J lost 0 bases, and 5 bases stayed unmatched. This CDR3 comprises 17 residues. Per the germline V gene, CDR1 is MGHRA and CDR2 is YSYEKL. The CDR3 sequence: CASSQRDRGDSGNTIYF. The CDR3 region has the DNA TGCGCCAGCAGCCAGAGGGACAGGGGAGACTCTGGAAACACCATATATTTT.

The chain is built from TRBV28 and TRBJ1-1; D not resolved. Germline V lookup: CDR1 MDHEN, CDR2 SYDVKM. The CDR3 length is 15 residues. With 3 bases removed from V and 5 bases from J, the gap between germline ends came to 16 bases. The CDR3 DNA is TGTGCCAGCAGTTTGGGAGACGGGATTTGGACTGAAGCTTTCTTT. As protein: CASSLGDGIWTEAFF.

The chain carries TRBV11-3 and TRBJ2-1, with 12 bases that match TRBD2. V trimming: 1 base; J trimming: 4 bases; junction bases outside the gene matches: 8. The CDR3 spans 18 residues. Germline V lookup: CDR1 SGHNT, CDR2 YENEEA. The CDR3 bases are TGTGCCAGCAGCTTAGGAGGAGCTAGCGGGGGGGGTTACAATGAGCAGTTCTTC. Its translation: CASSLGGASGGGYNEQFF.

On this clone: The junction departs from germline at one end; a sequencing error may be responsible. This rearrangement joins TRBV19 to TRBJ2-7, with a possible D match to TRBD1 (6 bases). Germline-derived CDR1 and CDR2 are LNHDA and SQIVND (reference sequence). The CDR3 is 12 residues long. CDR3 sequence: CASGRGSGHENF. The CDR3 DNA sequence: TGTGCCAGTGGGAGAGGGTCGGGACACGAAAACTTC.

The genes are TRBV7-2 and TRBJ2-5, with 7 bases matching TRBD1. Matching the DNA end better, TRBJ2-7 makes the J call doubtful. The germline V gene has CDR1 SGHTA and CDR2 FQGNSA. The CDR3 runs to 14 residues. The CDR3 coding sequence is TGTGCCAGCGCTAGGGGGCAGGGCGCCTACGAGCAGTACTTC. Encoded protein: CASARGQGAYEQYF.

By sample fraction, this clone is medium-sized. The chain carries TRBV14 and TRBJ1-3; D is unresolved. The CDR3 has 15 residues. V was shortened by 0 bases and J by 2 bases, with 8 bases between the two germline ends. CDR1 SGHDN and CDR2 FVKESK come from the germline V gene. Here the CDR3 reads CASSQDPDPGNTIYF. DNA of the CDR3: TGTGCCAGCAGCCAAGACCCAGATCCTGGAAACACCATATATTTT.

For this clone: A read error may account for a junction end that differs from germline. The J gene is TRBJ2-7, the V gene TRBV7-9; TRBD2 agrees at 10 bases. The CDR3 length is 13 residues. From germline, CDR1 is SEHNR and CDR2 FQNEAQ (reference sequence). The CDR3 loop is CATSSLAGEEQYF. DNA for the CDR3: TGTGCCACCAGCAGCCTAGCGGGGGAAGAGCAGTACTTC.

The chain has TRBV7-2 and TRBJ2-6; a possible D gene is TRBD1 (6 bases). Germline lookup yields CDR1 SGHTA and CDR2 FQGNSA. V lost 5 bases, J lost 8 bases, and 19 bases lay in between. The CDR3 contains 16 residues. This CDR3 is CASSPKGVGLTNVLTF. CDR3 sequence (DNA): TGTGCCAGCAGCCCCAAGGGGGTGGGTTTGACCAACGTCCTGACTTTC.

Judged by abundance, this clone is large. This sequence joins TRBV7-2 and TRBJ2-7; 8 nucleotides align to TRBD1. Germline V lookup: CDR1 SGHTA, CDR2 FQGNSA. The junction had 6 bases not matched to a gene; V was cut back by 2 bases and J by 3 bases. The CDR3 spans 15 residues. The CDR3 bases are TGTGCCAGCAGCTTAACCCCTACAGGGGGCTACGAGCAGTACTTC. Amino acids: CASSLTPTGGYEQYF.

This clone is labeled large. This chain links TRBV27 with TRBJ2-2; TRBD1 agrees at 7 bases. Germline CDR1 is MNHEY and CDR2 is SMNVEV (reference sequence). With 4 bases clipped from V and 2 bases from J, the junction kept 10 bases outside the gene matches. CDR3 length: 17 residues. The chain's CDR3 is CASSSHRQGINTGELFF. CDR3 coding DNA: TGTGCCAGCAGTTCGCACAGACAGGGAATAAACACCGGGGAGCTGTTTTTT.

This chain uses TRBV15 with TRBJ2-2, with D possibly TRBD2 on 5 matching bases. The ends were cut back, 3 bases at V and 6 bases at J, with 8 bases in the middle. This CDR3 spans 13 amino acids. Germline values: CDR1 LNHNV, CDR2 YYDKDF (reference sequence). CDR3 in DNA: TGTGCCACCAGCAGTGGAGGATCCGGGGAGCTGTTTTTT. This codes for CATSSGGSGELFF.

This chain links TRBV18 with TRBJ2-7, with 7 bases fitting TRBD2. The CDR3 is made up of 16 amino acids. Germline lookup yields CDR1 KGHSH and CDR2 LQKENI. The ends lost 2 bases at V and 7 bases at J; junction bases unmatched: 14. In nucleotides, the CDR3 is TGTGCCAGCTCACCAAGTCGGCACAGCGGGGTCGAAGAGCAGTACTTC. Translating it yields CASSPSRHSGVEEQYF.

This clone was seen a handful of times. The V and J genes are TRBV7-9 and TRBJ1-2, with 7 positions matching TRBD1. Germline CDR1 is SEHNR and CDR2 is FQNEAQ (reference sequence). This CDR3 contains 14 residues. The ends lost 5 bases at V and 6 bases at J; junction bases unmatched: 9. DNA for the CDR3: TGTGCCAGCAGCCAGAACGACAGGGTGGATGGCTACACCTTC. Encoded protein: CASSQNDRVDGYTF.

J is TRBJ2-7 and V is TRBV4-2; D is unclear. There are 14 residues in the CDR3. CDR1 LGHNA and CDR2 YNFKEQ come from the germline V gene. V lost 0 bases and J lost 2, with 8 bases in between. DNA of the CDR3: TGTGCCAGCAGCCAAGATATCCTAGCCTACGAGCAGTACTTC. Translated, it gives CASSQDILAYEQYF.

The chain combines TRBV7-6 with TRBJ1-5; TRBD1 aligns across 9 bases. Losses at the gene ends were 6 bases for V and 3 bases for J; bases not matched to a gene: 6. In germline, CDR1 is SGHVS, CDR2 FNYEAQ. There are 15 residues in the CDR3. In DNA, the CDR3 is TGTGCCAGCAGTCGGACAGGGGCCAACAATCAGCCCCAGCATTTT. Residues: CASSRTGANNQPQHF.

This rearrangement joins TRBV13 to TRBJ2-7; TRBD1 might be the D (7 bases). V shed 9 bases and J shed 3 bases, with 21 bases lying between them. CDR3 length equals 15 residues. Germline V CDR1 and CDR2: PRHDT, FYEKMQ (reference sequence). The CDR3 DNA follows: TGTGCCAGTACCGTGGAGGGACAGCCTAACTACGAGCAGTACTTC. Its protein is CASTVEGQPNYEQYF.

This clone was seen a handful of times. The CDR3 loop reads CASSQDRQGALEQYF. In DNA form, the CDR3 reads TGCGCCAGCAGCCAAGATCGGCAGGGGGCTCTCGAGCAGTACTTC. V is TRBV4-3 and J is TRBJ2-7; 8 nucleotides match TRBD1. There are 15 residues in the CDR3. Unmatched junction bases numbered 7, after V lost 0 bases and J lost 6 bases. Per germline, CDR1 LGHNA and CDR2 YSLEER.

This clone was found a few times. The CDR3 loop is CASSQGTTSTGEKLFF. In DNA, the CDR3 is TGCGCCAGCAGCCAAGGGACGACCTCGACAGGCGAAAAACTGTTTTTT. The chain joins TRBV4-1 to TRBJ1-4; a weak D match, TRBD1 (6 bases). In germline, CDR1 is MGHRA, CDR2 YSYEKL. Trimming cost V 1 base and J 8 bases, with 17 bases left between them. This CDR3 contains 16 residues.

This clone was observed a few times. V usage is TRBV27 and J usage is TRBJ1-1; maybe TRBD1 (6 bases). The CDR3 spans 12 residues. Trimming removed 5 bases at V and 6 bases at J, with 10 bases between. Germline CDR1 reads MNHEY; CDR2 reads SMNVEV (reference sequence). The CDR3 loop reads CASSIQGAEAFF. CDR3 nucleotide sequence: TGTGCCAGCAGTATACAGGGCGCTGAAGCTTTCTTT.

This chain joins TRBV28 and TRBJ1-1; no reliable D call. V lost 3 bases, J lost 0 bases, and 14 bases lay in between. From germline, CDR1 is MDHEN and CDR2 SYDVKM. This CDR3 is 16 amino acids long. The CDR3 DNA is TGTGCCAGCAGTTTCCCAACTAATATGATGAACACTGAAGCTTTCTTT. As protein: CASSFPTNMMNTEAFF. The full variable domain, completed using reference TRBV28 and TRBJ1-1, is DVKVTQSSRYLVKRTGEKVFLECVQDMDHENMFWYRQDPGLGLRLIYFSYDVKMKEKGDIPEGYSVSREKKERFSLILESASTNQTSMYLCASSFPTNMMNTEAFFGQGTRLTVV.

V and J are TRBV7-8 and TRBJ1-5; perhaps TRBD1 as D (6 bases). This CDR3 is built from 15 residues. The germline V gene encodes CDR1 SGHVS and CDR2 FQNEAQ. V lost 4 bases and J lost 0, with 10 bases in between. The DNA of the CDR3 is TGTGCCAGCAGCTACGACAGGAATAGCAATCAGCCCCAGCATTTT. Residues: CASSYDRNSNQPQHF.

The chain links TRBV19 to TRBJ1-1; TRBD1 agrees at 10 bases. Germline assignment: CDR1 LNHDA and CDR2 SQIVND (reference sequence). CDR3 length: 16 residues. Trimming at V came to 8 bases and at J to 3 bases, leaving 12 bases not matched to a gene. The CDR3 DNA sequence: TGTGCCAGTTCCGGGACAGGGGTGTTTTGGGACACTGAAGCTTTCTTT. This translates into CASSGTGVFWDTEAFF.

This clone has only a few counts. DNA of the CDR3: TGCGCCAGCAGCGGACAGGGGCAGGGTAACTATGGCTACACCTTC. This translates into CASSGQGQGNYGYTF. This chain connects TRBV4-1 to TRBJ1-2, with 9 bases matching TRBD1. Unmatched junction bases numbered 5, after V lost 5 bases and J lost 1 base. Germline loops: CDR1 MGHRA, CDR2 YSYEKL. The CDR3 has 15 amino acids.

The J gene is TRBJ2-7, the V gene TRBV5-4, with TRBD1 matching over 7 bases. The CDR3 runs 13 residues. The V segment lost 5 bases and the J segment 3 bases; nucleotides outside the gene matches: 5. Germline loops: CDR1 SGHNT, CDR2 YYREEE (reference sequence). The DNA of the CDR3 is TGTGCCAGCAGAAGACAGGGCGACTACGAGCAGTACTTC. The encoded protein is CASRRQGDYEQYF. The whole variable domain, filled in from reference TRBV5-4 and TRBJ2-7, reads ETGVTQSPTHLIKTRGQQVTLRCSSQSGHNTVSWYQQALGQGPQFIFQYYREEENGRGNFPPRFSGLQFPNYSSELNVNALELDDSALYLCASRRQGDYEQYFGPGTRLTVT.

In the case of this clone: This CDR3 is also generated by other DNA sequences in the sample. The chain carries TRBV7-9 and TRBJ1-1; D is possibly TRBD1 (5 bases). Trimming cost V 5 bases and J 4 bases, with 11 bases left between them. CDR1 SEHNR and CDR2 FQNEAQ come from the germline V gene (reference sequence). The CDR3 contains 13 residues. DNA of the CDR3: TGTGCCAGCAGCCCCACGGGGGGCACTGAAGCTTTCTTT. Translating gives CASSPTGGTEAFF.

V is TRBV4-2 and J is TRBJ1-3; 7 positions agree with TRBD1. Trimming at V came to 5 bases and at J to 4 bases, leaving 5 bases not matched to a gene. This CDR3 spans 14 amino acids. Germline V gene lookup returns CDR1 LGHNA and CDR2 YNFKEQ. The CDR3 nucleotides are TGTGCCAGCAGCTTGGGGACAGTCGGAAACACCATATATTTT. It codes for CASSLGTVGNTIYF.

The rearrangement joins TRBV5-6 to TRBJ1-2, with 7 bases aligning to TRBD1. CDR1 and CDR2 (germline): SGHDT, YYEEEE. The CDR3 covers 13 residues. V lost 2 bases to trimming and J lost 6 bases; unmatched junction nucleotides: 4. The CDR3 nucleotides read TGTGCCAGCAGCTTAGGGGGCACGGATGGCTACACCTTC. Translating gives CASSLGGTDGYTF.

This clone has only a few counts. This rearrangement joins TRBV27 to TRBJ1-1; D is possibly TRBD1 (5 bases). CDR3 size: 14 residues. Germline V CDR1 and CDR2: MNHEY, SMNVEV (reference sequence). Trimming removed 3 bases from V and 7 bases from J, with 15 bases in between. The CDR3 here is CASSFGGFVSEAFF. The CDR3 DNA reads TGTGCCAGCAGTTTCGGGGGATTTGTAAGTGAAGCTTTCTTT.

This clone was detected only once. The chain has TRBV9 and TRBJ2-7, with D tentatively TRBD2 (6 bases). CDR1 SGDLS and CDR2 YYNGEE come from the germline V gene. Trimming stripped 0 bases from V and 3 bases from J, with 13 bases between. The CDR3 covers 15 residues. The CDR3 DNA is TGTGCCAGCAGCGTAGCTATGGGGGGAGGCTACGAGCAGTACTTC. It encodes CASSVAMGGGYEQYF.

The chain recombines TRBV27 with TRBJ2-2; 10 positions match TRBD2. The length of the CDR3 is 15 residues. Germline CDR1 and CDR2: MNHEY and SMNVEV (reference sequence). Losses at the gene ends were 5 bases for V and 1 base for J; bases not matched to a gene: 1. CDR3 nucleotides: TGTGCCAGCAGTCTAGCGGGGGTGAACACCGGGGAGCTGTTTTTT. Translating it yields CASSLAGVNTGELFF.

This clone showed up just a few times. The same CDR3 is also encoded by other DNA sequences in this sample. The chain combines TRBV18 with TRBJ2-1, with D perhaps matching TRBD1 (5 bases). There are 13 residues in the CDR3. Per germline, CDR1 KGHSH and CDR2 LQKENI. Trimming cost V 3 bases and J 4 bases, with 7 bases left between them. The CDR3: CASSPTGYNEQFF. The CDR3 DNA sequence: TGTGCCAGCTCACCCACAGGTTACAATGAGCAGTTCTTC.

The sample holds one count of this clone. The chain recombines TRBV4-1 with TRBJ2-7; 7 bases match TRBD2. The length of the CDR3 is 15 residues. Germline CDR1 and CDR2: MGHRA and YSYEKL. V lost 0 bases and J lost 5; bases outside the gene matches: 7. The chain's CDR3 is CASSQDRRGGNEQYF. CDR3 sequence (DNA): TGCGCCAGCAGCCAAGATCGGCGCGGGGGTAACGAGCAGTACTTC.